These T cell receptor beta chains were read from a single sample in a study of human T cells and chemical hapten exposure. TCRdb redid the calling of the RACE reads with MiXCR, one entry per CDR3 protein. The repertoire includes about 190,000 distinct CDR3 sequences, around 23% of them detected once, and approximately 2.3% sits in the top ten. The sequenced sample was whole blood, obtained in connection with sensitization to the hapten diphenylcyclopropenone (DPC). The receptor set was obtained from a woman aged 35 to 49 with alopecia areata. Some clones in this sample may be carry-over from other donors' samples. Both conserved end residues are part of each CDR3. The D gene is left open where the match is weak.

j_gene: TRBJ2-3; v_gene: TRBV2; d_gene: .; CDR3aa: CASSALTVGTDTQYF
j_gene: TRBJ2-7; v_gene: TRBV6-6; d_gene: .; CDR3aa: CASRGGAYEQYF
j_gene: TRBJ2-3; v_gene: TRBV18; d_gene: .; CDR3aa: CASSPSFGSTDTQYF
j_gene: TRBJ1-1; v_gene: TRBV3-1; d_gene: .; CDR3aa: CASSQRGGLKNTEAFF
j_gene: TRBJ1-1; v_gene: TRBV28; d_gene: .; CDR3aa: CASRHPAGRGEAFF
j_gene: TRBJ2-3; v_gene: TRBV6-5; d_gene: TRBD2; CDR3aa: CASSNGLAGGSTDTQYF
j_gene: TRBJ2-1; v_gene: TRBV6-6; d_gene: .; CDR3aa: CASSPGQISYNEQFF
j_gene: TRBJ2-7; v_gene: TRBV28; d_gene: TRBD1; CDR3aa: CASSIHRGYEQYF
j_gene: TRBJ1-2; v_gene: TRBV4-1; d_gene: .; CDR3aa: CASSQVGQFYGYTF
j_gene: TRBJ2-3; v_gene: TRBV29-1; d_gene: TRBD2; CDR3aa: CSVAGRGTDTQYF
j_gene: TRBJ1-5; v_gene: TRBV20-1; d_gene: .; CDR3aa: CSARGQLNSNQPQHF
j_gene: TRBJ2-5; v_gene: TRBV29-1; d_gene: TRBD1; CDR3aa: CSVEQGAPETQYF
j_gene: TRBJ2-3; v_gene: TRBV24-1; d_gene: TRBD2; CDR3aa: CATSDWGTSGRAADTQYF
j_gene: TRBJ1-2; v_gene: TRBV27; d_gene: .; CDR3aa: CASRSRLSPVSYGYTF
j_gene: TRBJ1-1; v_gene: TRBV6-5; d_gene: .; CDR3aa: CASSNWGGNTEAFF
j_gene: TRBJ2-5; v_gene: TRBV7-2; d_gene: .; CDR3aa: CASSPGTSQSETQYF
j_gene: TRBJ2-1; v_gene: TRBV28; d_gene: TRBD2; CDR3aa: CASSPGLAGNSYEQFF
j_gene: TRBJ2-5; v_gene: TRBV10-3; d_gene: TRBD2; CDR3aa: CAISEASGRGPETQYF
j_gene: TRBJ2-7; v_gene: TRBV6-2/TRBV6-3; d_gene: TRBD2; CDR3aa: CASSYSAGPAYEQYF
j_gene: TRBJ2-2; v_gene: TRBV28; d_gene: .; CDR3aa: CASRNTNTGELFF
j_gene: TRBJ1-4; v_gene: TRBV29-1; d_gene: TRBD1; CDR3aa: CSVNRGRGEKLFF